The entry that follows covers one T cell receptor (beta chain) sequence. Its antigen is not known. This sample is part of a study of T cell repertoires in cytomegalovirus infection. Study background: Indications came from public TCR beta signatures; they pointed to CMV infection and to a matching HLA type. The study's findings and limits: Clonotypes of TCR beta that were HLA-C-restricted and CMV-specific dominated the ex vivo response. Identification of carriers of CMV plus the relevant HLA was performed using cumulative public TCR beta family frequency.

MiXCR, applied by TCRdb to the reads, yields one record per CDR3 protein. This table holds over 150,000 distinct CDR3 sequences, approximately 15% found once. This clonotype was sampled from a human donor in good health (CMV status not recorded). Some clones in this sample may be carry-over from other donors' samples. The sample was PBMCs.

In DNA, the CDR3 is TGTGCCAGCAGACCCCGACGTGAAACTGAAGCTTTCTTT. Amino acids: CASRPRRETEAFF. V usage is TRBV6-5 and J usage is TRBJ1-1, with D unclear. CDR1 and CDR2 (germline): MNHEY, SVGAGI. This CDR3 is built from 13 residues. Trimming stripped 6 bases from V and 5 bases from J, with 13 bases between.